This TCR beta chain was found in a study of somatic mutations in cytotoxic T cells in rheumatoid arthritis. Study-wide results and caveats: Rheumatoid arthritis patients were compared with age-matched healthy controls, and their CD8+ T-cell clonality did not differ significantly.

In this sample, this clone turned up once. Its antigen is not known. How the authors handled the data: Matches to published virus-specific TCRB sequences were rare among patient CD8+ clones larger than 1%. The repertoire was sequenced with immunoSEQ multiplex PCR; TCRdb's copy has only in-frame clones and lacks some. D and trimming come from the DNA, and the V and J calls and clone size come from that table. The sample holds more than 3,500 clones; roughly three quarters are singletons and the top ten take around 7%. This CDR3 is 14 amino acids long. The V gene's germline CDR1 is MNHEY and CDR2 SVGAGI. V trimming: 4 bases; J trimming: 6 bases; junction bases outside the gene matches: 8.

The clonotype was recovered from an adult with rheumatoid arthritis. The sample was CD8+ T cells sorted from blood. This chain connects TRBV6-5 to TRBJ1-2; 7 bases line up with TRBD1. Here the CDR3 reads CASSSQGGHDGYTF. Here the CDR3 DNA reads TGTGCCAGCAGTTCCCAGGGGGGACACGATGGCTACACCTTC.